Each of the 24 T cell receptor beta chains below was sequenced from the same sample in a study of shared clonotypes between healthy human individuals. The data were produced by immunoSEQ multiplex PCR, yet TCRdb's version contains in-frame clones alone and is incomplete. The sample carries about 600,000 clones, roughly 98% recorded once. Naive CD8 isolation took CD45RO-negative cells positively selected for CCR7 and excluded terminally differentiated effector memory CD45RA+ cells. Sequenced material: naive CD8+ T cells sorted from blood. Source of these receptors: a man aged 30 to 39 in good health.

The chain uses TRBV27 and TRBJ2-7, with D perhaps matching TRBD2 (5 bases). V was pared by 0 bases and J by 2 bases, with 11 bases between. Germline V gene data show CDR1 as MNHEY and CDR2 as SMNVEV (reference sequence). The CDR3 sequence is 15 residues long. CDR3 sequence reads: CASSLSGASPYEQYF. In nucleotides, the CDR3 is TGTGCCAGCAGTTTATCGGGAGCTAGCCCCTACGAGCAGTACTTC.

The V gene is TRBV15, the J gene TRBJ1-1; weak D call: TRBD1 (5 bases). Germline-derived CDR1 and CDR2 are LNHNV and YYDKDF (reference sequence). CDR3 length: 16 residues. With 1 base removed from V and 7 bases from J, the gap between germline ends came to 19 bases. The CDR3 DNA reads TGTGCCACCAGCAGAGGGGAGGCAGGGCGGGACGTTGAAGCTTTCTTT. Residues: CATSRGEAGRDVEAFF.

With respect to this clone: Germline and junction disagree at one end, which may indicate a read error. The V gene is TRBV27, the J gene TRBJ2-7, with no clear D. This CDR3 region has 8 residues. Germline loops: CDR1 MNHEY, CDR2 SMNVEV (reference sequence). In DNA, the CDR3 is TGTGCCAGCAGTTTGAACTCCTTC. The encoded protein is CASSLNSF.

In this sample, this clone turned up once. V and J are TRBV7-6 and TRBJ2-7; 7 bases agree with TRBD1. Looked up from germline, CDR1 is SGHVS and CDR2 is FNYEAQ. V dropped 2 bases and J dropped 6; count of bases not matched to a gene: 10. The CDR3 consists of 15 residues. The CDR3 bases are TGTGCCAGCAGCTTAATCTCGGGATCAGGGGGCGAGCAGTACTTC. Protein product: CASSLISGSGGEQYF. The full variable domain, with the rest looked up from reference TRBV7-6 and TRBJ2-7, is GAGVSQSPRYKVTKRGQDVALRCDPISGHVSLYWYRQALGQGPEFLTYFNYEAQQDKSGLPNDRFSAERPEGSISTLTIQRTEQRDSAMYRCASSLISGSGGEQYFGPGTRLTVT.

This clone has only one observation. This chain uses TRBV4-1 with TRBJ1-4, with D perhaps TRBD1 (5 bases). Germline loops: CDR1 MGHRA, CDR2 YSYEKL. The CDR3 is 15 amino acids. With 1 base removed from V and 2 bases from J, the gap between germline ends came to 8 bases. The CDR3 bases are TGCGCCAGCAGCCAAGCTTGGGGGACTAATGAAAAACTGTTTTTT. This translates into CASSQAWGTNEKLFF.

CDR3 sequence: CASSESGAAYEQYF. DNA of the CDR3: TGCGCCAGCAGTGAGTCGGGTGCAGCCTACGAGCAGTACTTC. The rearrangement uses TRBV10-1 and TRBJ2-7; no clear D. Looked up from germline, CDR1 is WNHNN and CDR2 is SYGVQD (reference sequence). CDR3 length: 14 residues. Trimming took 0 bases from V and 2 from J, leaving 8 bases between them.

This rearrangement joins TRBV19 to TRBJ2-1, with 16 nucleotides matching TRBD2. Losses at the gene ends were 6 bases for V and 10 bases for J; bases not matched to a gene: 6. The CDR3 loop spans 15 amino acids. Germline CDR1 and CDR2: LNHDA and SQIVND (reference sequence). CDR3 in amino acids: CASRDPGLAGGEQFF. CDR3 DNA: TGTGCCAGTAGGGATCCGGGACTAGCGGGAGGGGAGCAGTTCTTC.

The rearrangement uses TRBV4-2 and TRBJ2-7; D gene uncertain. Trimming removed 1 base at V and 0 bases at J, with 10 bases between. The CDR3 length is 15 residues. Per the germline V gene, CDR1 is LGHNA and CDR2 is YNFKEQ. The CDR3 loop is CASSQGIFSSYEQYF. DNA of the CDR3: TGTGCCAGCAGCCAAGGGATTTTCAGCTCCTACGAGCAGTACTTC.

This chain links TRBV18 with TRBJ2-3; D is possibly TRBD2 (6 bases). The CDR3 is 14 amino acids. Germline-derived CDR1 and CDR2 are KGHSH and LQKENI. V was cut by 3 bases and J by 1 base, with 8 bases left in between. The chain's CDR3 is CASSPGGGTDTQYF. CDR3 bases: TGTGCCAGCTCACCGGGGGGAGGCACAGATACGCAGTATTTT.

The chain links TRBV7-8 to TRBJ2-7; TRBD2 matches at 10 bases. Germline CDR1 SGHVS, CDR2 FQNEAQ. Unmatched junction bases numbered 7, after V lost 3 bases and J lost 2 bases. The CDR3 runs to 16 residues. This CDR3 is CASSFEREGQTYEQYF. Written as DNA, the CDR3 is TGTGCCAGCAGCTTTGAGCGGGAGGGCCAGACCTACGAGCAGTACTTC.

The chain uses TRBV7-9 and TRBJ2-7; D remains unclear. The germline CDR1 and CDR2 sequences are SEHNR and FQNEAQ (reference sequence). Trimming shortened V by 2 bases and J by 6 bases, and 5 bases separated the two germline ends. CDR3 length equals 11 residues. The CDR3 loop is CASSLLREQYF. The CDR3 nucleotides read TGTGCCAGCAGCTTACTTCGCGAGCAGTACTTC.

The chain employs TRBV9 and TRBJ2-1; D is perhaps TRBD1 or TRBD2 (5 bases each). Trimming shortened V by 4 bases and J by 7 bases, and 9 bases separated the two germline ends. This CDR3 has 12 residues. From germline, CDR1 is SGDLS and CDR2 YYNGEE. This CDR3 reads CASSKGENEQFF. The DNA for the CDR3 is TGTGCCAGCAGCAAAGGGGAGAATGAGCAGTTCTTC.

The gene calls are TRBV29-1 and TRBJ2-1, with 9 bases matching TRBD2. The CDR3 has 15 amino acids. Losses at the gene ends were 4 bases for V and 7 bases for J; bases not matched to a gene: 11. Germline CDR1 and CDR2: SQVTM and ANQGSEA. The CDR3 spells CSVVSDSGSWNEQFF. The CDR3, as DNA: TGCAGCGTTGTTTCTGATAGCGGGAGCTGGAATGAGCAGTTCTTC.

This CDR3 reads CASSEFSAISYEQYF. As DNA, the CDR3 is TGCGCCAGCAGTGAGTTTTCAGCCATTTCCTACGAGCAGTACTTC. V and J are TRBV10-2 and TRBJ2-7; no clear D gene. The CDR3 totals 15 residues. The V and J ends lost 1 base and 1 base respectively, with 11 bases between them. Germline V CDR1 and CDR2: WSHSY, SAAADI.

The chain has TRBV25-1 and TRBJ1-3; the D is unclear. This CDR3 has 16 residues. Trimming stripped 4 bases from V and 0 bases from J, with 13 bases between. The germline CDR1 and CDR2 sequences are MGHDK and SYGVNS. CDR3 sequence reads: CASSGLLASSGNTIYF. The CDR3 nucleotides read TGTGCCAGCAGTGGGTTACTCGCGAGCTCTGGAAACACCATATATTTT.

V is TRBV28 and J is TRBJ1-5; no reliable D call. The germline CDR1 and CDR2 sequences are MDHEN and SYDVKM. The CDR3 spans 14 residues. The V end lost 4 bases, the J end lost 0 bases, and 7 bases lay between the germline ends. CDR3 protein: CASSSLLSNQPQHF. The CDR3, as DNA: TGTGCCAGCAGTTCATTACTTAGCAATCAGCCCCAGCATTTT.

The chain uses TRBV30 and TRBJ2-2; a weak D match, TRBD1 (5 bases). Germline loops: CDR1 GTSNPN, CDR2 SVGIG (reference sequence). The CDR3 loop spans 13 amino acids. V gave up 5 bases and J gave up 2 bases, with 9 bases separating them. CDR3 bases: TGTGCCTGGTTGGGGCCAAACACCGGGGAGCTGTTTTTT. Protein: CAWLGPNTGELFF. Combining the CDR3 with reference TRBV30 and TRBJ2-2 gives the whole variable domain SQTIHQWPATLVQPVGSPLSLECTVEGTSNPNLYWYRQAAGRGLQLLFYSVGIGQISSEVPQNLSASRPQDRQFILSSKKLLLSDSGFYLCAWLGPNTGELFFGEGSRLTVL.

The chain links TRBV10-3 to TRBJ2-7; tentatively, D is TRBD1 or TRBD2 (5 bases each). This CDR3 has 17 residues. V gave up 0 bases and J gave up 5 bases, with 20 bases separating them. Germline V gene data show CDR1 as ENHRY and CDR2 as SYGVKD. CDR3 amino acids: CAISESGTHQAKDEQYF. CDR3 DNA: TGTGCCATCAGTGAGTCCGGGACGCACCAAGCCAAGGACGAGCAGTACTTC.

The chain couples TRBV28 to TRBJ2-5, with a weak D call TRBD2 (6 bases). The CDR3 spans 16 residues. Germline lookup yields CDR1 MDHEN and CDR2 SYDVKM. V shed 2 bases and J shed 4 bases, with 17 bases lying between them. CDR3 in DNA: TGTGCCAGCAGTTTAGGGGGGATTCCAGCAGCAGAGACCCAGTACTTC. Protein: CASSLGGIPAAETQYF.

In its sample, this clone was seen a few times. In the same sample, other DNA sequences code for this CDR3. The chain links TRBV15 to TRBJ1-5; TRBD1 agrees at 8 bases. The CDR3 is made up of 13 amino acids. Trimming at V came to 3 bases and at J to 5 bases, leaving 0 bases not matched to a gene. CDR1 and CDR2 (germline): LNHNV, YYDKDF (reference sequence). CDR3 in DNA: TGTGCCACCAGCAGGGACAGGGATCAGCCCCAGCATTTT. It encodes CATSRDRDQPQHF.

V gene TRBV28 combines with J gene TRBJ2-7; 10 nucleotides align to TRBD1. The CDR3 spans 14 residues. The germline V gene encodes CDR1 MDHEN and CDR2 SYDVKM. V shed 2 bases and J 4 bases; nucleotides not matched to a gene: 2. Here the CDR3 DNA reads TGTGCCAGCAGTTTAAGGACAGGGGGTTACGAGCAGTACTTC. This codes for CASSLRTGGYEQYF.

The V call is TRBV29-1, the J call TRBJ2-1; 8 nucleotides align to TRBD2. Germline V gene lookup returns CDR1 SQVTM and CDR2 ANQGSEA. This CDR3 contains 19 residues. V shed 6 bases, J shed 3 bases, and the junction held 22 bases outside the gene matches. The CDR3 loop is CSVVTARGSGDDRYNEQFF. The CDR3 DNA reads TGCAGCGTAGTTACCGCGAGGGGTAGCGGGGACGACCGCTACAATGAGCAGTTCTTC.

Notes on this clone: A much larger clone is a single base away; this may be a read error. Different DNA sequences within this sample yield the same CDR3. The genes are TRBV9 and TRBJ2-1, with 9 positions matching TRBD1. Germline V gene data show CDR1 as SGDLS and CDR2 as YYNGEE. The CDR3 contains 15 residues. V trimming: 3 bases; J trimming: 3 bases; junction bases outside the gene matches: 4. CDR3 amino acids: CASSAGTGSYNEQFF. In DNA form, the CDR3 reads TGTGCCAGCAGCGCCGGGACAGGGAGCTACAATGAGCAGTTCTTC.

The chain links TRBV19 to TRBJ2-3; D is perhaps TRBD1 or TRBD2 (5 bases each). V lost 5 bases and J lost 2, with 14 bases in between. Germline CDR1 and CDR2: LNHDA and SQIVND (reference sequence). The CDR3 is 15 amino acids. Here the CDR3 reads CASSGTGADTDTQYF. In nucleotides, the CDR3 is TGTGCCAGTAGTGGGACCGGGGCCGACACAGATACGCAGTATTTT.